The entry below describes one TCR beta chain. The sample originates from a study of blood T cell repertoires in COVID-19. Overall study context: Spain, Italy and the United States supplied samples that represented acute and convalescent COVID-19. Sample material is recorded as cDNA or gDNA derived from T cells, B-cell-depleted T cells, or PBMCs.

As processed by the authors: From reference gene primer amplification, estimates of nucleated cell counts were derived. Generated by immunoSEQ multiplex PCR, the TCRdb table keeps only in-frame clones and is missing some. V and J calls and clone size are given by that table; D and trimming were obtained from the DNA. The sample has some 110,000 clones; approximately 83% are singletons. V gave up 6 bases and J gave up 3 bases; unmatched junction bases: 5. The CDR3 loop spans 14 amino acids. CDR1 is MRHNA, CDR2 SNTAGT, per germline. The sequencing sample was made of peripheral blood. The V gene is TRBV6-4, the J gene TRBJ1-1; TRBD1 matches at 9 bases. The receptor was derived from a woman aged 70-85 years with acute or convalescent COVID-19. The CDR3 bases are TGTGCCAGCAGCCCGACAGGGGGAGACACTGAAGCTTTCTTT. Protein product: CASSPTGGDTEAFF.